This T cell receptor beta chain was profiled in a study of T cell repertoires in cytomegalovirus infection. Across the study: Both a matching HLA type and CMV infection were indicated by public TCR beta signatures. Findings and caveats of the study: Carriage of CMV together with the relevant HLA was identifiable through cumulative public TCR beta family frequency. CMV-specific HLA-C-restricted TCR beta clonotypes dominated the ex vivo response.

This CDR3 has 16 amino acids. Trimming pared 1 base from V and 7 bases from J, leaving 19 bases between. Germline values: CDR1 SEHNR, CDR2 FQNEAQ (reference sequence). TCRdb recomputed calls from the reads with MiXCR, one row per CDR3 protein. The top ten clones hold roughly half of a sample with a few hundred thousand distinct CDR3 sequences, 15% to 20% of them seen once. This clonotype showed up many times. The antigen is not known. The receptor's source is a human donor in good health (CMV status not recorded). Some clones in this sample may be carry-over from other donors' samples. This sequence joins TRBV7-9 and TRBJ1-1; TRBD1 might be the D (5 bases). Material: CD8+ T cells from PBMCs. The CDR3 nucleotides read TGTGCCAGCAGCTTAGTGGGGGTCTCGGTTTCCGGTGAAGCTTTCTTT. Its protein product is CASSLVGVSVSGEAFF.